One and the same sample provided the 32 T cell receptor beta chains below, sequenced in a study of tumor-infiltrating lymphocytes in primary liver carcinoma. Constant-region priming of around 500 ng total RNA yielded TCR beta cDNA. Three nested multiplex PCR rounds of slightly modified ARM-PCR generated TCR beta libraries. Rounds one and two of PCR, each of 10 to 11 cycles, were primed with TRBV1-TRBV30 forward primers and a C-beta reverse primer. TCRdb passed the multiplex PCR reads through MiXCR, listing each CDR3 protein once. The profile shows 60,000 or so distinct CDR3 sequences, less than 75% of them singletons. It was from 20-30 mg of unsorted bulk tissue that RNA and DNA were co-extracted. The sequenced sample was liver tumor tissue from sampling region 2. Subset described: tumor region T2, inferior pole. The receptors stem from a man aged 35-49 years with primary liver carcinoma and hepatitis B virus infection.

As regards this clonotype: This may come from a read error, since a much larger clone is one base off. This chain joins TRBV2 and TRBJ1-4, with D unresolved. The germline CDR1 and CDR2 sequences are SNHLY and FYNNEI. The CDR3 runs to 12 residues. The CDR3 here is CTSRRDREKLFF. In DNA form, the CDR3 reads TGTACCAGTAGACGAGATCGGGAAAAACTGTTTTTT. Using reference TRBV2 and TRBJ1-4 for the parts outside the CDR3, the full variable domain is EPEVTQTPSHQVTQMGQEVILRCVPISNHLYFYWYRQILGQKVEFLVSFYNNEISEKSEIFDDQFSVERPDGSNFTLKIRSTKLEDSAMYFCTSRRDREKLFFGSGTQLSVL.

About this clonotype: The missing conserved phenylalanine or tryptophan at the end of this CDR3 makes a read error likely. No DNA is shown, since the ends of the CDR3 on it are uncertain; the CDR3 is the one TCRdb lists. The rearrangement links TRBV29-1 to TRBJ2-1; the listed D gene, TRBD2, was not tested against the DNA. Germline loops: CDR1 SQVTM, CDR2 ANQGSEA. The CDR3 length equals 13 residues, ends included. The CDR3 spells CSTGLAGATELFI.

V and J are TRBV11-2 and TRBJ2-5, with 8 positions matching TRBD1. Trimming cost V 2 bases and J 11 bases; bases outside gene matches: 16. Germline loops: CDR1 SGHAT, CDR2 FQNNGV. CDR3 length: 16 amino acids. CDR3 loop: CASSLTAGGSWEAQYF. The CDR3 DNA is TGTGCCAGCAGCTTAACAGCAGGGGGCTCGTGGGAGGCGCAGTACTTC.

The J gene is TRBJ2-5, the V gene TRBV4-1, with 7 bases fitting TRBD2. CDR1 and CDR2 (germline): MGHRA, YSYEKL. The CDR3 runs 16 residues. J lost 3 bases, V lost 4 bases, and 11 bases had no gene match. CDR3 region: CASSRNELAYKETQYF. The CDR3 nucleotides read TGCGCCAGCAGCCGCAATGAACTAGCGTATAAAGAGACCCAGTACTTC.

This clonotype came up many times. CDR3 nucleotides: TGTGCCAGCAGCGAGGGGGGAAGCACAGATACGCAGTATTTT. Its protein product is CASSEGGSTDTQYF. The chain couples TRBV9 to TRBJ2-3, with D perhaps given as TRBD1 or TRBD2 (6 bases each). The V end was cut by 3 bases, the J end by 0 bases, with 8 bases between. This CDR3 has 14 amino acids. Germline assignment: CDR1 SGDLS and CDR2 YYNGEE.

Details on this clonotype: As the CDR3 is not closed by the conserved phenylalanine or tryptophan, this likely results from a read error. The chain links TRBV6-6 to TRBJ2-3, with D possibly being TRBD2 (7 bases). CDR3 size: 17 residues. The V and J ends lost 6 bases and 2 bases respectively, with 21 bases between them. CDR1 and CDR2 (germline): MNHNY, SVGAGI (reference sequence). The CDR3 DNA follows: TGTGCCAGCAGCCCCGAGGGGGGGGCGATAGACACAGATACGCAGTATCTT. Translating it yields CASSPEGGAIDTDTQYL.

As regards this clonotype: A clone one base away is much larger, so this may be a read error. The J gene is TRBJ2-1, the V gene TRBV5-4; 14 nucleotides line up with TRBD2. The CDR3 extends over 16 amino acids. CDR1 is SGHNT, CDR2 YYREEE, per germline (reference sequence). CDR3 sequence reads: CASSSGLAGVYNVQFF. DNA of the CDR3: TGTGCCAGCAGCTCGGGACTAGCGGGAGTCTATAATGTGCAGTTCTTC.

This clonotype was counted only a few times. This rearrangement joins TRBV6-1 to TRBJ1-5; D is possibly TRBD1 (6 bases). The CDR3 runs to 16 residues. V was trimmed by 5 bases and J by 4 bases, leaving 18 bases between them. The germline V gene encodes CDR1 MNHNS and CDR2 SASEGT. For the CDR3, the DNA is TGTGCCAGCAGTCCGCAGGGGCTGACCCTAAATCAGCCCCAGCATTTT. Protein: CASSPQGLTLNQPQHF.

With regard to this clonotype: In this CDR3 the conserved last residue, phenylalanine or tryptophan, is missing, so a read error is likely. The DNA is left out, because the CDR3 cannot be placed on it with certainty; the CDR3 is given as TCRdb lists it. The J gene is TRBJ2-7, the V gene TRBV11-2. The CDR3 totals 16 residues, both ends included. The germline CDR1 and CDR2 sequences are SGHAT and FQNNGV. The CDR3 sequence is CASNLEMAPKPYEHYS.

The rearrangement joins TRBV29-1 to TRBJ1-4; 11 bases line up with TRBD1. This CDR3 contains 12 residues. J was trimmed by 14 bases and V by 7 bases; bases with no gene match: 9. Germline V gives CDR1 SQVTM, CDR2 ANQGSEA. The CDR3 DNA sequence: TGCAGCGCCCTGGACAGGGGGCTTTATCTGTTTTTT. Protein product: CSALDRGLYLFF.

About this clonotype: A junction boundary mismatches the germline segment, possibly from a read error. The CDR3, as DNA: TGCGCCAGCAGCCAGGCACCGGGACGGATGAACATTGAAGCTTCCTTT. Encoded protein: CASSQAPGRMNIEASF. The V and J genes are TRBV4-3 and TRBJ1-1, with D maybe TRBD1 (5 bases). Per the germline V gene, CDR1 is LGHNA and CDR2 is YSLEER. The CDR3 runs 16 residues.

The rearrangement links TRBV29-1 to TRBJ2-5, with a weak D call TRBD2 (6 bases). The CDR3 covers 13 residues. Germline V gene data show CDR1 as SQVTM and CDR2 as ANQGSEA. Deletions cut 7 bases from V and 3 bases from J, with 15 bases between. The DNA for the CDR3 is TGCAGCGGACCCACCCGGGGGAAAGAGACCCAGTACTTC. Translated, it gives CSGPTRGKETQYF.

As to this clonotype: At one end the junction does not follow the germline gene, possibly because of a read error. The chain joins TRBV28 to TRBJ2-7; 9 nucleotides agree with TRBD1. Germline CDR1 is MDHEN and CDR2 is SYDVKM. The length of the CDR3 is 13 residues. CDR3 in amino acids: CATRDRDSFEQYF. The DNA of the CDR3 is TGTGCCACCCGGGACAGGGATTCCTTCGAGCAGTACTTT. Complete variable domain (other parts from reference TRBV28 and TRBJ2-7): DVKVTQSSRYLVKRTGEKVFLECVQDMDHENMFWYRQDPGLGLRLIYFSYDVKMKEKGDIPEGYSVSREKKERFSLILESASTNQTSMYLCATRDRDSFEQYFGPGTRLTVT.

This clonotype was observed once. An end of the junction does not agree with germline; a read error may underlie this. The chain recombines TRBV29-1 with TRBJ2-5; 7 bases are shared with TRBD2. Germline V gene data show CDR1 as SQVTM and CDR2 as ANQGSEA. This CDR3 has 14 amino acids. As DNA, the CDR3 is TGTAGCGTTAGGGAGTGGGAGGGCCCAGAGACCCAGTACTTC. Protein product: CSVREWEGPETQYF.

A word on this clonotype: A read error is possible here, since a much larger clone lies one base away. The chain joins TRBV7-9 to TRBJ1-4; D is uncertain. The CDR3 sequence is 16 residues long. With 4 bases removed from V and 4 bases from J, the gap between germline ends came to 16 bases. Germline values: CDR1 SEHNR, CDR2 FQNEAQ (reference sequence). Here the CDR3 reads CASSSGRATDNEKLFF. In DNA form, the CDR3 reads TGTGCCAGCAGCTCCGGACGGGCTACGGATAATGAAAAACTGTTTTTT.

This clonotype was seen a single time. The germline gene is not matched at one end of the junction; a read error may be the cause. This chain links TRBV4-1 with TRBJ1-2; D is unclear. Per the germline V gene, CDR1 is MGHRA and CDR2 is YSYEKL. CDR3 length equals 16 residues. The DNA of the CDR3 is TGCACCAGCAGCCAAGATAATGTTGGCCCGGTCTATGGCTACACCTTC. Its protein is CTSSQDNVGPVYGYTF.

A note on this clonotype: The conserved phenylalanine or tryptophan is not found at the CDR3 terminus, so this likely reflects a read error. The chain is built from TRBV13 and TRBJ2-7; 7 bases line up with TRBD1. The CDR3 is made up of 14 amino acids. With V trimmed by 4 bases and J by 3 bases, 6 bases remained unmatched. Germline V lookup: CDR1 PRHDT, CDR2 FYEKMQ (reference sequence). DNA for the CDR3: TGTGCCAGCAGCTCGACAGGGATCTGCTACGAGCAGTACCTC. It encodes CASSSTGICYEQYL.

The genes are TRBV11-2 and TRBJ1-2; D unresolved. The CDR3 consists of 13 residues. Between the trimmed V and J ends, which lost 1 base and 13 bases, there was a span of 16 bases. The germline CDR1 and CDR2 sequences are SGHAT and FQNNGV. The CDR3 loop is CASSLGAGFGCTF. CDR3 DNA sequence: TGTGCCAGCAGCTTAGGGGCCGGTTTTGGTTGCACCTTC.

J is TRBJ2-7 and V is TRBV20-1; D possibly corresponds to TRBD1 (5 bases). Germline V lookup: CDR1 DFQATT, CDR2 SNEGSKA (reference sequence). V lost 7 bases to trimming and J lost 2 bases, with 21 bases between them. This CDR3 region has 15 residues. CDR3 loop: CSVSKEGVGTYEQYF. CDR3 DNA: TGCAGTGTTAGTAAGGAAGGGGTCGGAACCTACGAGCAGTACTTC.

Concerning this clonotype: Compared with germline, one end of the junction differs, possibly owing to a read error. This chain uses TRBV11-1 with TRBJ2-5; D possibly corresponds to TRBD1 (5 bases). This CDR3 is 14 amino acids long. Germline V CDR1 and CDR2: SGHAT, FQDESV (reference sequence). The CDR3 sequence is CASSGHVELETQYF. The CDR3 region has the DNA TGTGCAAGCAGTGGACACGTGGAGTTGGAGACCCAGTACTTC.

The genes are TRBV11-2 and TRBJ2-1; 12 bases are shared with TRBD1. CDR3 length equals 15 residues. Trimming cost V 3 bases and J 6 bases; bases outside gene matches: 3. Germline V gene data show CDR1 as SGHAT and CDR2 as FQNNGV. For the CDR3, the DNA is TGTGCCAGCAGCTTGGGGACAGGGGGCTTCAATGAGCAGTTCTTC. Encoded protein: CASSLGTGGFNEQFF.

This clonotype was recorded once. The V gene is TRBV7-9, the J gene TRBJ2-5, with 8 bases lining up with TRBD1. The CDR3 runs 13 residues. V trimming: 5 bases; J trimming: 5 bases; junction bases outside the gene matches: 4. Germline CDR1 is SEHNR and CDR2 is FQNEAQ (reference sequence). The CDR3 nucleotides read TGTGCCAGCAGCCTTCGGACAGGGGAGACCCAGTACTTC. It yields the protein CASSLRTGETQYF. Looking up the rest from reference TRBV7-9 and TRBJ2-5 gives the full variable domain: DTGVSQNPRHKITKRGQNVTFRCDPISEHNRLYWYRQTLGQGPEFLTYFQNEAQLEKSRLLSDRFSAERPKGSFSTLEIQRTEQGDSAMYLCASSLRTGETQYFGPGTRLLVL.

In its sample, this clonotype was seen many times. The rearrangement links TRBV5-1 to TRBJ2-3, with 10 positions matching TRBD2. V lost 5 bases to trimming and J lost 0 bases; unmatched junction nucleotides: 3. In germline, CDR1 is SGHRS, CDR2 YFSETQ. The CDR3 contains 15 residues. The CDR3 region has the DNA TGCGCCAGCAGAAGCGGGGGGGCTAGCACAGATACGCAGTATTTT. As protein: CASRSGGASTDTQYF. Variable domain in full (rest from reference TRBV5-1 and TRBJ2-3): KAGVTQTPRYLIKTRGQQVTLSCSPISGHRSVSWYQQTPGQGLQFLFEYFSETQRNKGNFPGRFSGRQFSNSRSEMNVSTLELGDSALYLCASRSGGASTDTQYFGPGTRLTVL.

The chain combines TRBV29-1 with TRBJ1-1; tentatively, D is TRBD1 (6 bases). The CDR3 length is 13 residues. Germline CDR1 and CDR2: SQVTM and ANQGSEA. The CDR3, as DNA: TGCAGTGCACGCCGGGACATCAGCACTGAAGCTTTCTTT. As protein: CSARRDISTEAFF.

Worth noting for this clonotype: A junction end diverges from the germline sequence, so it may reflect a read error. The DNA for the CDR3 is TGCCCCAGCAGCCAACACAACGAGCCCGTGGCCCAGCATTTT. The encoded protein is CPSSQHNEPVAQHF. The chain joins TRBV4-1 to TRBJ1-5; D not resolved. CDR1 and CDR2 from the germline V gene are MGHRA and YSYEKL. This CDR3 comprises 14 residues.

CDR3 amino acids: CASSLGQDPFEQYF. The CDR3 DNA follows: TGTGCCAGCAGCCTCGGACAGGATCCCTTCGAGCAGTACTTC. This chain links TRBV9 with TRBJ2-7; TRBD1 matches 7 bases. Per germline, CDR1 SGDLS and CDR2 YYNGEE. Losses at the gene ends were 4 bases for V and 6 bases for J; bases not matched to a gene: 10. The CDR3 loop spans 14 amino acids.

With respect to this clonotype: A much larger clone lies a single base off, so this may be a read error. The genes are TRBV13 and TRBJ2-1; TRBD2 agrees at 8 bases. The CDR3 loop spans 15 amino acids. Germline values: CDR1 PRHDT, CDR2 FYEKMQ (reference sequence). CDR3 sequence: CVSSLGLVGYNEQFF. The CDR3 nucleotides are TGTGTCAGCAGCTTGGGACTAGTGGGATACAATGAGCAGTTCTTC.

The chain joins TRBV29-1 to TRBJ2-4; D remains ambiguous. The CDR3 totals 16 residues. V lost 4 bases, J lost 0 bases, and 16 bases lay in between. The germline gives CDR1 SQVTM, CDR2 ANQGSEA. The CDR3 bases are TGCAGCGTTGTTGCCCTAAGCCGGCTAGCCAAAAACATTCAGTACTTC. This gives the protein CSVVALSRLAKNIQYF.

Worth noting for this clonotype: One end of the junction varies from germline; a read error may be responsible. CDR3 DNA sequence: TGCACCAGCATCCAGACCATTGCCCTAGCGGTAGTCACCGATACGCAGTATTTT. Its translation is CTSIQTIALAVVTDTQYF. This chain connects TRBV4-1 to TRBJ2-3, with 7 bases fitting TRBD2. Per germline, CDR1 MGHRA and CDR2 YSYEKL. The CDR3 is 18 amino acids.

Turning to this clonotype: Germline is not matched at one junction end, which may reflect a read error. The V gene is TRBV12-3 or TRBV12-4, the J gene TRBJ2-7; possibly TRBD2 for D (6 bases). The CDR3 is made up of 18 amino acids. The DNA of the CDR3 is TGTGCCAGCAGTTTAGCGCGGGCTAGCGTGAGCCTCTCCTACGACCAGTGCTTC. As protein: CASSLARASVSLSYDQCF.

This chain links TRBV4-3 with TRBJ2-1; TRBD2 aligns across 9 bases. CDR3 size: 21 residues. V was pared by 3 bases and J by 8 bases, with 26 bases of the junction left unmatched. Germline V gene data show CDR1 as LGHNA and CDR2 as YSLEER. In DNA, the CDR3 is TGCGCCAGCAGCCAGGAATTCGGGGGATTTATAGCGGGAGAGCGAGATCATGAGCAGTTCTTC. Translating it yields CASSQEFGGFIAGERDHEQFF.

This chain uses TRBV6-1 with TRBJ2-1; TRBD2 agrees at 10 bases. V lost 7 bases, J lost 6 bases, and 15 bases stayed unmatched. Germline V gene lookup returns CDR1 MNHNS and CDR2 SASEGT. This CDR3 spans 17 amino acids. The CDR3 bases are TGTGCCAGCACTCCGGTCGAACGGACTAGCGGAAGCAATGAGCAGTTCTTC. Residues: CASTPVERTSGSNEQFF.